The 23 T cell receptor beta chains in this list originate from one sample, sequenced in a study of cytomegalovirus exposure and HLA in healthy donors. The PCR was carried out with 60 Vbeta primers and 13 Jbeta primers. The assay was immunoSEQ multiplex PCR, and TCRdb's table has in-frame clones only and misses some. The table has a few hundred thousand clones, roughly 70% seen once. The sequenced sample consisted of PBMCs. The receptors here all came from a female donor in good health and CMV-seronegative.

The genes are TRBV7-2 and TRBJ2-5, with D perhaps TRBD2 (7 bases). The CDR3 length is 15 residues. The germline V and J ends were trimmed by 2 bases and 1 base, with 11 bases remaining between them. Per germline, CDR1 SGHTA and CDR2 FQGNSA. The CDR3 region is CASSLLGGPQETQYF. CDR3 DNA: TGTGCCAGCAGCTTACTCGGGGGGCCCCAAGAGACCCAGTACTTC.

The rearrangement links TRBV19 to TRBJ1-2; 7 bases fit TRBD1. The V segment lost 7 bases and the J segment 3 bases; nucleotides outside the gene matches: 8. The CDR3 runs to 14 residues. CDR1 LNHDA and CDR2 SQIVND come from the germline V gene (reference sequence). CDR3 sequence reads: CASNQQGIDYGYTF. The CDR3, as DNA: TGTGCCAGTAACCAACAGGGGATCGACTATGGCTACACCTTC.

Comment on this clone: One junction end does not reproduce the germline sequence, and a read error may be involved. V usage is TRBV7-9 and J usage is TRBJ2-5; TRBD2 is a possible D gene (5 bases). CDR1 and CDR2 (germline): SEHNR, FQNEAQ (reference sequence). The CDR3 loop spans 15 amino acids. Written as DNA, the CDR3 is TGTTCCAGCAGCCCCTCGGGTAGCGTCCAAGAGACCCAGTACTTC. Encoded protein: CSSSPSGSVQETQYF.

The chain recombines TRBV5-4 with TRBJ2-5, with 13 bases identical to TRBD2. Germline V gives CDR1 SGHNT, CDR2 YYREEE (reference sequence). With V trimmed by 9 bases and J by 7 bases, 15 bases remained unmatched. This CDR3 contains 16 residues. CDR3 coding DNA: TGTGCCATCAGGACTAGCGGGAGAGAGCGGGGAGGGACCCAGTACTTC. It translates to CAIRTSGRERGGTQYF.

About this clone itself: The sample has other DNA sequences that encode this CDR3 too. The CDR3 DNA sequence: TGTGCCAGCAGTGAAGAAGCGGGAGGCTCCTACAATGAGCAGTTCTTC. It encodes CASSEEAGGSYNEQFF. This chain uses TRBV2 with TRBJ2-1, with TRBD2 identical over 9 bases. Germline V lookup: CDR1 SNHLY, CDR2 FYNNEI. The CDR3 loop spans 16 amino acids. V shed 1 base, J shed 0 bases, and the junction held 1 base outside the gene matches.

V usage is TRBV6-1 and J usage is TRBJ2-7, with D possibly matching TRBD2 (6 bases). The germline CDR1 and CDR2 sequences are MNHNS and SASEGT. The V and J ends lost 6 bases and 4 bases respectively, with 16 bases between them. The CDR3 is 14 residues long. Here the CDR3 DNA reads TGTGCCAGCAGCTCGACGCTAAGCGGGTACGAGCAGTACTTC. It translates to CASSSTLSGYEQYF.

This rearrangement joins TRBV18 to TRBJ2-7; D may be TRBD2 (7 bases). CDR1 is KGHSH and CDR2 is LQKENI in the germline V gene. The CDR3 contains 15 residues. V was trimmed by 1 base and J by 4 bases, leaving 14 bases between them. CDR3 nucleotide sequence: TGTGCCAGCTCACCACGGGAGGGCGGGACATACGAGCAGTACTTC. Protein product: CASSPREGGTYEQYF.

The chain uses TRBV6-1 and TRBJ1-4; TRBD1 might be the D (5 bases). V was cut by 5 bases and J by 8 bases, with 18 bases left in between. The CDR3 contains 15 residues. The V gene's germline CDR1 is MNHNS and CDR2 SASEGT. CDR3 DNA sequence: TGTGCCAGCAGTCCCCTGTTGGGGGGATACGAAAAACTGTTTTTT. It translates to CASSPLLGGYEKLFF.

The genes are TRBV5-1 and TRBJ1-2, with D uncertain. The CDR3 extends over 15 amino acids. Per germline, CDR1 SGHRS and CDR2 YFSETQ. The ends were cut back, 0 bases at V and 2 bases at J, with 11 bases in the middle. CDR3 DNA sequence: TGCGCCAGCAGCTTGGGGAGGGCTGGCAACTATGGCTACACCTTC. Translation gives CASSLGRAGNYGYTF.

CDR3 in DNA: TGTGCCAGCAGCGTGACAGCGGGAGCAGTCACAGATACGCAGTATTTT. Protein: CASSVTAGAVTDTQYF. The chain uses TRBV9 and TRBJ2-3; 8 bases are shared with TRBD2. CDR3 length: 16 amino acids. Germline-derived CDR1 and CDR2 are SGDLS and YYNGEE. After removal of 2 bases from V and 2 bases from J, the junction contained 7 bases not matched to a gene.

The chain links TRBV11-2 to TRBJ2-7; 8 bases fit TRBD1. The CDR3 is 15 residues long. Germline assignment: CDR1 SGHAT and CDR2 FQNNGV. Trimming at V came to 1 base and at J to 2 bases, leaving 4 bases not matched to a gene. Here the CDR3 DNA reads TGTGCCAGCAGCTTAGGACAGGGGTCCACCTACGAGCAGTACTTC. It yields the protein CASSLGQGSTYEQYF.

V is TRBV4-1 and J is TRBJ2-5; a weak D match, TRBD1 (5 bases). Between the trimmed V and J ends, which lost 1 base and 5 bases, there was a span of 8 bases. The CDR3 runs 13 residues. Germline V gives CDR1 MGHRA, CDR2 YSYEKL. The chain's CDR3 is CASSQGTLETQYF. DNA of the CDR3: TGCGCCAGCAGCCAAGGGACACTTGAGACCCAGTACTTC.

The chain employs TRBV28 and TRBJ2-4, with TRBD2 as a possible D gene (6 bases). With 6 bases removed from V and 4 bases from J, the gap between germline ends came to 16 bases. The CDR3 runs 15 residues. The germline V gene has CDR1 MDHEN and CDR2 SYDVKM. The CDR3 nucleotides are TGTGCCAGCAGCATACCCGGGACTGGGAAAAACATTCAGTACTTC. It yields the protein CASSIPGTGKNIQYF.

Only one count was recorded for this clone. J is TRBJ2-7 and V is TRBV6-5; weak D call: TRBD2 (6 bases). Looked up from germline, CDR1 is MNHEY and CDR2 is SVGAGI. The CDR3 length is 14 residues. V lost 0 bases to trimming and J lost 5 bases, with 11 bases between them. The CDR3 region has the DNA TGTGCCAGCAGTTACTCGACTCCGGGGGACGAGCAGTACTTC. Translated, it gives CASSYSTPGDEQYF.

The chain combines TRBV21-1 with TRBJ2-7; the table's D call, TRBD2, was not checked against the DNA. TRBV21-1 constitutes a pseudogene. The CDR3 consists of 14 residues. CDR3 sequence reads: CASSKGAGGYEQYF. DNA for the CDR3: TGTGCCAGCAGCAAAGGAGCCGGCGGGTACGAGCAGTACTTC.

The CDR3 nucleotides read TGCGCCAGCAGTGAGACTCTAGCGGGAGGCCTTTGGTTCTTC. This sequence encodes CASSETLAGGLWFF. The chain combines TRBV10-2 with TRBJ2-1; 11 positions match TRBD2. The CDR3 is 14 amino acids. The J segment lost 15 bases and the V segment lost 2 bases, leaving 9 bases of the junction unmatched. Germline V lookup: CDR1 WSHSY, CDR2 SAAADI.

The V gene is TRBV5-4, the J gene TRBJ1-1, with TRBD1 as a possible D gene (6 bases). V lost 4 bases and J 8 bases, leaving 12 bases between the germline ends. This CDR3 region has 12 residues. Germline V lookup: CDR1 SGHNT, CDR2 YYREEE (reference sequence). The CDR3 DNA is TGTGCCAGCAGCCAGGACAGAGCCGAAGCTTTCTTT. It translates to CASSQDRAEAFF.

The V and J genes are TRBV19 and TRBJ2-5; 9 bases match TRBD2. Germline values: CDR1 LNHDA, CDR2 SQIVND (reference sequence). This CDR3 comprises 14 residues. The junction had 5 bases not matched to a gene; V was cut back by 8 bases and J by 1 base. The CDR3 protein is CASQRAGGQETQYF. CDR3 nucleotides: TGTGCCAGTCAAAGAGCGGGAGGCCAAGAGACCCAGTACTTC.

V gene TRBV5-1 combines with J gene TRBJ2-5, with 7 positions matching TRBD2. This CDR3 contains 12 residues. Germline-derived CDR1 and CDR2 are SGHRS and YFSETQ. Trimming took 7 bases from V and 4 from J; bases not matched to a gene: 4. The CDR3 protein is CASAGEAETQYF. CDR3 DNA sequence: TGCGCCAGCGCGGGGGAGGCAGAGACCCAGTACTTC.

This chain joins TRBV18 and TRBJ2-1, with D possibly being TRBD1 (7 bases). Germline lookup yields CDR1 KGHSH and CDR2 LQKENI. The CDR3 has 15 residues. The V end was cut by 5 bases, the J end by 2 bases, with 13 bases between. The CDR3 DNA is TGTGCCAGCTCAGCGGGACAGCGAACCTACAATGAGCAGTTCTTC. Residues: CASSAGQRTYNEQFF.

The gene calls are TRBV6-5 and TRBJ2-3; the D is unclear. Germline V gene data show CDR1 as MNHEY and CDR2 as SVGAGI. V lost 8 bases to trimming and J lost 4 bases, with 10 bases between them. CDR3 length: 12 amino acids. In DNA form, the CDR3 reads TGTGCCAGCCGCTCAGAGGCAGATACGCAGTATTTT. It translates to CASRSEADTQYF.

The chain carries TRBV29-1 and TRBJ2-7; 7 bases agree with TRBD2. CDR3 length equals 14 residues. Trimming took 0 bases from V and 6 from J; bases not matched to a gene: 8. Germline V lookup: CDR1 SQVTM, CDR2 ANQGSEA. The CDR3 spells CSVEERGGFPEQYF. CDR3 in DNA: TGCAGCGTTGAAGAGAGGGGAGGGTTCCCCGAGCAGTACTTC.

The rearrangement links TRBV5-1 to TRBJ2-5; maybe TRBD1 (5 bases). The length of the CDR3 is 17 residues. Trimming removed 0 bases at V and 4 bases at J, with 19 bases between. The germline V gene has CDR1 SGHRS and CDR2 YFSETQ. CDR3 residues: CASSLVAGWPLGETQYF. DNA of the CDR3: TGCGCCAGCAGCTTGGTGGCAGGGTGGCCGTTAGGAGAGACCCAGTACTTC.